These 17 T cell receptor beta chains came from one sample sequenced in a study of siplizumab effects on memory and regulatory T cells. Clones were sequenced by immunoSEQ multiplex PCR, and TCRdb holds only the in-frame ones, with some missing. Among some 9,900 clones listed, 46% were seen once. The mixed lymphocyte reaction cells were grown together in coculture at 37°C for 5 to 6 days. Antigens of these TCRs are unknown. Sequencing was performed on CFSE-low (dividing) CD4+ T cells sorted from an allogeneic mixed lymphocyte reaction. These receptors were taken from a human donor in good health; the cells came from an allogeneic mixed lymphocyte reaction.

The chain recombines TRBV14 with TRBJ1-4; possibly TRBD1 for D (6 bases). The CDR3 sequence is 14 residues long. Trimming removed 4 bases at V and 4 bases at J, with 10 bases between. CDR1 SGHDN and CDR2 FVKESK come from the germline V gene. CDR3 protein: CASSRWTVNEKLFF. Written as DNA, the CDR3 is TGTGCCAGCAGCCGTTGGACAGTTAATGAAAAACTGTTTTTT. The entire variable domain, with the rest obtained from reference TRBV14 and TRBJ1-4, is as follows: EAGVTQFPSHSVIEKGQTVTLRCDPISGHDNLYWYRRVMGKEIKFLLHFVKESKQDESGMPNNRFLAERTGGTYSTLKVQPAELEDSGVYFCASSRWTVNEKLFFGSGTQLSVL.

The chain recombines TRBV30 with TRBJ1-1; TRBD1 matches 7 bases. J was trimmed by 4 bases and V by 1 base; bases with no gene match: 3. The CDR3 is 13 residues long. Germline CDR1 reads GTSNPN; CDR2 reads SVGIG (reference sequence). CDR3 sequence: CAWSGQGGTEAFF. For the CDR3, the DNA is TGTGCCTGGAGTGGACAGGGAGGCACTGAAGCTTTCTTT.

This chain connects TRBV5-5 to TRBJ2-3; tentatively, D is TRBD2 (5 bases). CDR1 is SGHKS, CDR2 YYEKEE, per germline (reference sequence). The CDR3 is 15 residues long. V was cut by 4 bases and J by 3 bases, with 15 bases left in between. The CDR3 sequence: CASSQDRRVTDTQYF. The CDR3, as DNA: TGTGCCAGCAGCCAAGATCGGCGGGTGACAGATACGCAGTATTTT.

The chain carries TRBV19 and TRBJ1-2, with D possibly being TRBD1 (6 bases). CDR3 size: 14 residues. V was pared by 5 bases and J by 8 bases, with 18 bases between. Germline V gives CDR1 LNHDA, CDR2 SQIVND (reference sequence). As DNA, the CDR3 is TGTGCCAGTAGTGGTGACCGGGACATCGGAGGCTACACCTTC. Amino acids: CASSGDRDIGGYTF. The entire variable domain, with the rest obtained from reference TRBV19 and TRBJ1-2, is as follows: DGGITQSPKYLFRKEGQNVTLSCEQNLNHDAMYWYRQDPGQGLRLIYYSQIVNDFQKGDIAEGYSVSREKKESFPLTVTSAQKNPTAFYLCASSGDRDIGGYTFGSGTRLTVV.

To note about this clone: Sequence at one end of the junction differs from germline and may be a read error. The same CDR3 is also encoded by other DNA sequences in this sample. The DNA for the CDR3 is TGTGCCTGGAGGGGGGGTCGGGGGGCGGTGCACTTC. Residues: CAWRGGRGAVHF. The rearrangement links TRBV30 to TRBJ2-7, with D possibly being TRBD2 (7 bases). Looked up from germline, CDR1 is GTSNPN and CDR2 is SVGIG (reference sequence). This CDR3 contains 12 residues.

This clone has more than one count but fewer than ten. The genes are TRBV28 and TRBJ1-3; unclear D gene. V lost 4 bases to trimming and J lost 5 bases, with 15 bases between them. Germline V lookup: CDR1 MDHEN, CDR2 SYDVKM. The CDR3 is made up of 15 amino acids. The CDR3 coding sequence is TGTGCCAGCAGTTCCGCCGCCCTGGGAAGAAACACCATATATTTT. This translates into CASSSAALGRNTIYF.

The V call is TRBV4-1, the J call TRBJ2-3; D is ambiguous. Germline V gives CDR1 MGHRA, CDR2 YSYEKL. V lost 1 base to trimming and J lost 2 bases, with 13 bases between them. The CDR3 is 16 residues long. CDR3 loop: CASSQAPRLDTDTQYF. In nucleotides, the CDR3 is TGCGCCAGCAGCCAAGCTCCGAGACTTGACACAGATACGCAGTATTTT.

This clone showed up just a few times. This chain links TRBV4-1 with TRBJ2-5, with TRBD1 identical over 7 bases. Unmatched junction bases numbered 8, after V lost 0 bases and J lost 4 bases. Germline CDR1 reads MGHRA; CDR2 reads YSYEKL. The CDR3 is 16 amino acids. The CDR3 protein is CASSQEGIQGRETQYF. CDR3 sequence (DNA): TGCGCCAGCAGCCAAGAGGGAATACAGGGGCGAGAGACCCAGTACTTC.

V gene TRBV28 combines with J gene TRBJ2-1; 9 bases align to TRBD1. Germline values: CDR1 MDHEN, CDR2 SYDVKM. The CDR3 extends over 15 amino acids. The V gene end was trimmed by 6 bases and the J gene end by 6 bases; junction bases not matched to a gene: 9. The CDR3 sequence is CASSRPKGQGNEQFF. CDR3 coding DNA: TGTGCCAGCAGCAGACCCAAGGGACAGGGCAATGAGCAGTTCTTC.

This rearrangement joins TRBV9 to TRBJ1-1; D is ambiguous. The CDR3 runs 14 residues. V lost 0 bases and J lost 7, with 13 bases in between. Germline lookup yields CDR1 SGDLS and CDR2 YYNGEE. The CDR3 DNA reads TGTGCCAGCAGCGTAGAATATATAGGTGGTGAAGCTTTCTTT. This gives the protein CASSVEYIGGEAFF.

V and J are TRBV7-8 and TRBJ2-7; TRBD2 matches 9 bases. The trim removed 1 base at V and 6 bases at J, leaving 22 bases unmatched. Germline V gives CDR1 SGHVS, CDR2 FQNEAQ. The CDR3 length is 20 residues. CDR3 amino acids: CASSLVHDGLAIEMKAEQYF. The CDR3 DNA follows: TGTGCCAGCAGCTTAGTGCACGACGGACTAGCGATAGAAATGAAGGCCGAGCAGTACTTC.

This clone has only a few counts. This chain uses TRBV6-6 with TRBJ1-1; D not resolved. From germline, CDR1 is MNHNY and CDR2 SVGAGI (reference sequence). The CDR3 sequence is 11 residues long. V lost 10 bases and J 3 bases, leaving 9 bases between the germline ends. CDR3 loop: CAISKDTEAFF. The CDR3 DNA sequence: TGTGCCATCTCTAAGGACACTGAAGCTTTCTTT.

CDR3 protein: CASSVGGGIAKNIQYF. In DNA form, the CDR3 reads TGTGCCAGCAGCGTAGGAGGTGGGATAGCCAAAAACATTCAGTACTTC. The genes are TRBV9 and TRBJ2-4; D not resolved. V gave up 0 bases and J gave up 0 bases, with 10 bases separating them. The CDR3 totals 16 residues. The V gene's germline CDR1 is SGDLS and CDR2 YYNGEE.

The chain employs TRBV30 and TRBJ2-7; no clear D gene. V shed 4 bases and J shed 4 bases, with 11 bases lying between them. The CDR3 spans 12 residues. Looked up from germline, CDR1 is GTSNPN and CDR2 is SVGIG (reference sequence). CDR3 coding DNA: TGTGCCTGGAACTACCACGGGTACGAGCAGTACTTC. Translated, it gives CAWNYHGYEQYF.

V usage is TRBV7-9 and J usage is TRBJ1-2, with 8 bases identical to TRBD1. Germline V gene data show CDR1 as SEHNR and CDR2 as FQNEAQ (reference sequence). V was pared by 5 bases and J by 7 bases, with 6 bases of the junction left unmatched. The CDR3 loop spans 13 amino acids. CDR3 bases: TGTGCCAGCAGCCAAGACAGGGGACGTGGCTACACCTTC. This codes for CASSQDRGRGYTF.

The chain is built from TRBV11-3 and TRBJ2-7; 11 nucleotides agree with TRBD1. V lost 1 base and J lost 3; bases outside the gene matches: 2. Germline CDR1 and CDR2: SGHNT and YENEEA. The CDR3 spans 15 residues. This CDR3 reads CASSLGGTGGYEQYF. CDR3 coding DNA: TGTGCCAGCAGCTTAGGCGGGACAGGGGGCTACGAGCAGTACTTC.

Comments on this clone: Germline is not matched at one junction end, which may reflect a read error. The same CDR3 arises from other DNA sequences in this sample as well. The chain is built from TRBV30 and TRBJ2-7; tentative D call: TRBD2 (6 bases). The CDR3 totals 12 residues. Looked up from germline, CDR1 is GTSNPN and CDR2 is SVGIG (reference sequence). CDR3: CAWRGGRGSVHF. The CDR3 DNA follows: TGTGCCTGGAGGGGGGGTCGGGGGTCGGTGCACTTC.